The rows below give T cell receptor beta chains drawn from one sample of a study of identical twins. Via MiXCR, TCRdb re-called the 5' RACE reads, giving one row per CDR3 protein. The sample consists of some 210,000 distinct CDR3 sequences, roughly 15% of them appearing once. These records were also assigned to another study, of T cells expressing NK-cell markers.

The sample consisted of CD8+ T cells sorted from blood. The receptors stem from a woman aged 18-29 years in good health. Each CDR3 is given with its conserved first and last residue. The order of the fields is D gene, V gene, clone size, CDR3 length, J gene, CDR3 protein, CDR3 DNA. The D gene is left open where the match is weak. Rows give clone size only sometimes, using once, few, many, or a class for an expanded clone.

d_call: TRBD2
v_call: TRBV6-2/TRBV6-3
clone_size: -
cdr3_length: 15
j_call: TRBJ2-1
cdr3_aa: CASSRRTSGSVEQFF
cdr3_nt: TGTGCCAGCAGTAGACGGACTAGCGGGAGTGTGGAGCAGTTCTTC

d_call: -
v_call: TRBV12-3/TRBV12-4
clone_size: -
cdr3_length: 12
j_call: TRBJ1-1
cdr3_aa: CASLLGGTEAFF
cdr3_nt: TGTGCCAGTCTACTAGGGGGCACTGAAGCTTTCTTT

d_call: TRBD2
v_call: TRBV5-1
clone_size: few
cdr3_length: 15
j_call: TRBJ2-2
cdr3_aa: CASSRLWEGGGELFF
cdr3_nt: TGCGCCAGCAGCAGACTATGGGAGGGCGGCGGGGAGCTGTTTTTT

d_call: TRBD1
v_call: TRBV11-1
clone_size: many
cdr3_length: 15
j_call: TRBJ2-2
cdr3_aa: CASSLAGGDTGELFF
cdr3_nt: TGTGCCAGCAGCTTAGCAGGGGGCGACACCGGGGAGCTGTTTTTT

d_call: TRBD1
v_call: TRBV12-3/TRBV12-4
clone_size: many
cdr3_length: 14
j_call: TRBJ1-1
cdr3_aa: CASSPGTGDTEAFF
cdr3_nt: TGTGCCAGCAGTCCCGGGACAGGAGACACTGAAGCTTTCTTT

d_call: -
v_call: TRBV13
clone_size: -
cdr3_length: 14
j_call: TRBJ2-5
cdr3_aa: CASSLPGLEETQYF
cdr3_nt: TGTGCCAGCAGCTTGCCTGGACTGGAAGAGACCCAGTACTTC

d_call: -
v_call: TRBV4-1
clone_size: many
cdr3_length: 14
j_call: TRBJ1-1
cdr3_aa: CASSQGTVNTEAFF
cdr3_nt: TGCGCCAGCAGCCAAGGGACAGTGAACACTGAAGCTTTCTTT

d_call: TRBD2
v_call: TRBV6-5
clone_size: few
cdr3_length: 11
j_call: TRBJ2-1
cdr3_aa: CATGAGNEQFF
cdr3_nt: TGTGCCACTGGAGCGGGGAATGAGCAGTTCTTC

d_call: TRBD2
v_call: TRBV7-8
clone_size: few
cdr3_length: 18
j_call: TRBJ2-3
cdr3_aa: CASSLPRMGGTSPDTQYF
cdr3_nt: TGTGCCAGCAGCTTACCCCGAATGGGGGGGACTAGCCCAGATACGCAGTATTTT

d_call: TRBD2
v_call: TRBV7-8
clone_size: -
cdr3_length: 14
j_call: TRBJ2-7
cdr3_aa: CASSFAGVSYEQYF
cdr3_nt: TGTGCCAGCAGCTTTGCGGGAGTGTCCTACGAGCAGTACTTC

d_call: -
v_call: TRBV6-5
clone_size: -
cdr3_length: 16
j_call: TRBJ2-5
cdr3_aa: CASSYFLGRGQETQYF
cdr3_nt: TGTGCCAGCAGTTACTTCCTGGGACGGGGTCAAGAGACCCAGTACTTC

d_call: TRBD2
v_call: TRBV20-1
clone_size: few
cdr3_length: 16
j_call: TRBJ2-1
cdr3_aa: CSARGLAGGPYNEQFF
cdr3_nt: TGCAGTGCTAGGGGACTAGCGGGAGGGCCTTACAATGAGCAGTTCTTC

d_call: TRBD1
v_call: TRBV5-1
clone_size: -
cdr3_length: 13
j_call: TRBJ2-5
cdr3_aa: CASSRDRGETQYF
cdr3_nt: TGCGCCAGCAGCCGGGACAGGGGAGAGACCCAGTACTTC

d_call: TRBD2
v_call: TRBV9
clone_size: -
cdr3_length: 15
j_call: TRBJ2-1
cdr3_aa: CASSVGSGNLNEQFF
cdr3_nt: TGTGCCAGCAGCGTAGGTAGCGGGAATTTGAATGAGCAGTTCTTC